Presented here are 5 T cell receptor beta chains from one specimen sequenced in a study of PD-1 blockade in classical Hodgkin lymphoma. There was relapse after autologous stem cell transplantation in every patient, and there was variation in brentuximab vedotin exposure. Clones were read by immunoSEQ multiplex PCR, and TCRdb kept only the in-frame ones, dropping some. Among 9,500 to 12,000 clones, more than 75% were seen once, and the ten largest hold roughly 29%. The specimen comprised peripheral blood mononuclear cells (PBMCs), sampled at baseline. Receptors were obtained from a human donor with classical Hodgkin lymphoma.

This clone was found once. V gene TRBV7-9 combines with J gene TRBJ2-1; D call uncertain. V was clipped by 6 bases and J by 8 bases, with 17 bases between them. CDR3 length equals 14 residues. Per the germline V gene, CDR1 is SEHNR and CDR2 is FQNEAQ (reference sequence). CDR3 loop: CASSLPAPPDEQFF. CDR3 coding DNA: TGTGCCAGCAGTTTGCCCGCCCCTCCCGATGAGCAGTTCTTC.

A few counts support this clone. This sequence joins TRBV7-9 and TRBJ1-6, with D unclear. CDR3 length: 15 amino acids. CDR1 is SEHNR and CDR2 is FQNEAQ in the germline V gene (reference sequence). With 1 base removed from V and 14 bases from J, the gap between germline ends came to 18 bases. The CDR3 is CASSLVSGRTSTLHF. CDR3 DNA: TGTGCCAGCAGCTTAGTATCCGGGCGGACCTCCACCCTCCACTTT.

The chain is built from TRBV4-1 and TRBJ1-1; TRBD1 agrees at 8 bases. V shed 2 bases, J shed 0 bases, and the junction held 5 bases outside the gene matches. The germline V gene encodes CDR1 MGHRA and CDR2 YSYEKL. The CDR3 sequence is 16 residues long. The CDR3 is CASSQRTGTMNTEAFF. CDR3 DNA sequence: TGCGCCAGCAGCCAACGGACAGGGACCATGAACACTGAAGCTTTCTTT.

In this sample, this clone turned up a few times. V usage is TRBV7-9 and J usage is TRBJ1-2; D gene uncertain. CDR1 and CDR2 from the germline V gene are SEHNR and FQNEAQ (reference sequence). This CDR3 spans 12 amino acids. V lost 5 bases and J lost 8, with 12 bases in between. CDR3 DNA sequence: TGTGCCAGCAGCCTTACGGCGGGGGGCTACACCTTC. Translating it yields CASSLTAGGYTF.

The chain combines TRBV15 with TRBJ1-4; maybe TRBD1 (5 bases). V lost 4 bases, J lost 7 bases, and 7 bases lay in between. The germline CDR1 and CDR2 sequences are LNHNV and YYDKDF (reference sequence). The CDR3 runs to 12 residues. The CDR3 DNA reads as TGTGCCACCAGCACCAGGGCTGAAAAACTGTTTTTT. This translates into CATSTRAEKLFF.